These 10 T cell receptor beta chains share one sample of origin, sequenced in a study of cytomegalovirus exposure and HLA in healthy donors. PCR employed 60 Vbeta and 13 Jbeta primers. Only in-frame clones appear in the TCRdb table, and some are missing; sequencing was by immunoSEQ multiplex PCR. Seen here are about 300,000 clones, 70% to 90% observed once, and the top ten hold roughly 4%. Material for sequencing was PBMCs. All receptors come from a middle-aged man in good health and CMV-seropositive.

The gene calls are TRBV10-3 and TRBJ1-1; 9 nucleotides line up with TRBD1. The CDR3 totals 14 residues. CDR1 ENHRY and CDR2 SYGVKD come from the germline V gene. The trim removed 4 bases at V and 5 bases at J, leaving 5 bases unmatched. CDR3 sequence reads: CAISGGQGWTEAFF. Written as DNA, the CDR3 is TGTGCCATCAGTGGGGGACAGGGTTGGACTGAAGCTTTCTTT.

The chain carries TRBV7-9 and TRBJ1-2; 7 bases line up with TRBD1. From germline, CDR1 is SEHNR and CDR2 FQNEAQ (reference sequence). J was trimmed by 4 bases and V by 2 bases; bases with no gene match: 4. The CDR3 loop spans 14 amino acids. CDR3 in amino acids: CASSLMDRIYGYTF. The CDR3 DNA is TGTGCCAGCAGCTTAATGGACAGGATCTATGGCTACACCTTC.

J is TRBJ1-1 and V is TRBV5-1; D is unresolved. Germline CDR1 SGHRS, CDR2 YFSETQ. The CDR3 runs to 14 residues. The V end lost 0 bases, the J end lost 1 base, and 7 bases lay between the germline ends. In DNA form, the CDR3 reads TGCGCCAGCAGCTTGGCCTCGGGGAACACTGAAGCTTTCTTT. This encodes CASSLASGNTEAFF.

The V gene is TRBV19, the J gene TRBJ1-2; D is unclear. This CDR3 has 15 amino acids. Between the trimmed V and J ends, which lost 5 bases and 4 bases, there was a span of 17 bases. Germline V CDR1 and CDR2: LNHDA, SQIVND (reference sequence). The CDR3 sequence is CASSVTGRTGYGYTF. The CDR3 DNA sequence: TGTGCCAGTAGTGTCACTGGGAGGACCGGCTATGGCTACACCTTC.

The V gene is TRBV7-2, the J gene TRBJ1-1; 10 bases line up with TRBD1. This CDR3 has 14 residues. With 3 bases clipped from V and 4 bases from J, the junction kept 2 bases outside the gene matches. The germline gives CDR1 SGHTA, CDR2 FQGNSA. The CDR3 is CASSFRDRGTEAFF. Here the CDR3 DNA reads TGTGCCAGCAGCTTCCGGGACAGGGGCACTGAAGCTTTCTTT.

In regard to this clone: Other DNA sequences in the sample encode the same CDR3. V and J are TRBV5-1 and TRBJ2-7, with D unresolved. Trimming pared 0 bases from V and 2 bases from J, leaving 6 bases between. This CDR3 is 13 amino acids long. Germline loops: CDR1 SGHRS, CDR2 YFSETQ. The CDR3 spells CASSLDSPYEQYF. The CDR3 bases are TGCGCCAGCAGCTTGGATAGTCCCTACGAGCAGTACTTC. Together with reference TRBV5-1 and TRBJ2-7, the CDR3 gives the full variable domain: KAGVTQTPRYLIKTRGQQVTLSCSPISGHRSVSWYQQTPGQGLQFLFEYFSETQRNKGNFPGRFSGRQFSNSRSEMNVSTLELGDSALYLCASSLDSPYEQYFGPGTRLTVT.

V is TRBV28 and J is TRBJ2-3; 9 bases line up with TRBD2. This CDR3 has 17 amino acids. Germline CDR1 and CDR2: MDHEN and SYDVKM. With V trimmed by 5 bases and J by 2 bases, 11 bases remained unmatched. This CDR3 reads CASSPLLAGAPTDTQYF. DNA for the CDR3: TGTGCCAGCAGTCCTCTGTTAGCGGGAGCCCCCACAGATACGCAGTATTTT. The full variable domain, in which reference TRBV28 and TRBJ2-3 provide the parts outside the CDR3, is DVKVTQSSRYLVKRTGEKVFLECVQDMDHENMFWYRQDPGLGLRLIYFSYDVKMKEKGDIPEGYSVSREKKERFSLILESASTNQTSMYLCASSPLLAGAPTDTQYFGPGTRLTVL.

DNA for the CDR3: TGTGCCAGCAGTCAAACGACAGCGAACGACGAGCAGTACTTC. Translated, it gives CASSQTTANDEQYF. This chain uses TRBV5-4 with TRBJ2-7, with D tentatively TRBD1 (5 bases). V shed 5 bases and J shed 5 bases, with 17 bases lying between them. The germline CDR1 and CDR2 sequences are SGHNT and YYREEE (reference sequence). CDR3 length: 14 residues.

V is TRBV11-2 and J is TRBJ2-1; 14 positions agree with TRBD2. The length of the CDR3 is 19 residues. Germline loops: CDR1 SGHAT, CDR2 FQNNGV. The V segment lost 5 bases and the J segment 1 base; nucleotides outside the gene matches: 10. The CDR3 DNA reads TGTGCCAGCAGCCGAAAGGGACTAGCGGGAGTGAGGTCCTACAATGAGCAGTTCTTC. It is translated as CASSRKGLAGVRSYNEQFF.

The genes are TRBV2 and TRBJ2-7, with a weak D call TRBD1 (5 bases). Germline lookup yields CDR1 SNHLY and CDR2 FYNNEI. Trimming removed 6 bases at V and 2 bases at J, with 14 bases between. This CDR3 comprises 14 residues. CDR3 region: CASRDIDLAYEQYF. As DNA, the CDR3 is TGTGCCAGCAGGGACATCGACTTAGCCTACGAGCAGTACTTC.